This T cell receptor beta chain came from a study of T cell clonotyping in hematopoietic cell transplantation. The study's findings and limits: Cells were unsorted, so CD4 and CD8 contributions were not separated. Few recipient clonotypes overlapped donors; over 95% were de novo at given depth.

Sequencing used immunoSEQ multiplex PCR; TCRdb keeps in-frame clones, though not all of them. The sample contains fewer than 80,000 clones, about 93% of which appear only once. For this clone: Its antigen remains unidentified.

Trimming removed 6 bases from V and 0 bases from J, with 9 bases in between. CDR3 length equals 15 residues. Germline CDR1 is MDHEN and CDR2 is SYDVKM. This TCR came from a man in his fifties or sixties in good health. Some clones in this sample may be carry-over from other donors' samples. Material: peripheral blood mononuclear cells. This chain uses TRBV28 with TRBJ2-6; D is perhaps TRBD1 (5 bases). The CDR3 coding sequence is TGTGCCAGCAGAAATCAGGGCTCTGGGGCCAACGTCCTGACTTTC. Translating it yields CASRNQGSGANVLTF.